The rows below give T cell receptor beta chains drawn from one sample of a study of blood T cell repertoires in COVID-19. The protocol was immunoSEQ multiplex PCR, while the TCRdb copy is restricted to in-frame clones and leaves out a portion. The data contain some 400,000 clones, around 87% of them seen just once; the ten biggest clones take up roughly 10%. The sample was peripheral blood. These receptors all stem from a woman younger than 45 with COVID-19, enrolled during active disease. Both conserved end residues are part of each CDR3.

TRBJ2-1 15 TRBV5-6 CASRPRGAAYNEQFF
TRBJ2-1 14 TRBV29-1 CSLRTSGRYNEQFF
TRBJ2-3 13 TRBV27 CASSLSGGDTQYF
TRBJ2-2 15 TRBV5-1 CASSLPGQITGELFF
TRBJ2-7 11 TRBV2 CASTGSYEQYF
TRBJ2-2 19 TRBV5-1 CASSLDPSLAVLNTGELFF
TRBJ1-6 17 TRBV28 CASSPVTSGQIQSPLHF
TRBJ1-2 19 TRBV5-5 CASSPLWGQGLTRSYGYTF
TRBJ2-7 16 TRBV7-9 CASSRIGTSASYEQYF
TRBJ2-7 15 TRBV7-2 CASSLIPGQGNEQYF
TRBJ1-5 17 TRBV7-8 CASSYHRIGQANQPQHF
TRBJ2-4 13 TRBV25-1 CASRSGGSNIQYF
TRBJ1-1 14 TRBV30 CAWSVIGGNTEAFF
TRBJ2-2 13 TRBV6-2/TRBV6-3 CASCRPNTGELFF
TRBJ2-1 15 TRBV7-3 CASSLTGSTYNEQFF
TRBJ2-5 16 TRBV20-1 CSASLSPGGLRETQYF
TRBJ2-3 13 TRBV18 CASSGDYTDTQYF
TRBJ1-1 13 TRBV28 CASRDRVGTEAFF
TRBJ1-1 15 TRBV7-6 CASSLSTGMGTEAFF
TRBJ1-5 13 TRBV28 CASRGQSNQPQHF
TRBJ2-3 14 TRBV25-1 CATTTGRTADTQYF
TRBJ2-7 14 TRBV11-2 CASSFRSYGAEQYF
TRBJ1-5 15 TRBV7-2 CASSPDRGGNQPQHF
TRBJ1-6 13 TRBV28 CASSFQVSSPLHF
TRBJ2-1 13 TRBV5-6 CASSRTGVNEQFF
TRBJ2-2 14 TRBV19 CASSVSGGARELFF
TRBJ2-7 14 TRBV28 CASSLGGSSYEQYF
TRBJ2-1 16 TRBV11-3 CASSLSLAGGPSEQFF
TRBJ2-7 13 TRBV12-3/TRBV12-4 CASSSGQSYEQYF
TRBJ2-2 12 TRBV10-2 CASSVLSGELFF
TRBJ1-5 15 TRBV6-5 CASSLLTGSNQPQHF
TRBJ1-3 14 TRBV28 CASSPSRAGNTIYF
TRBJ2-1 17 TRBV3-1/TRBV3-2 CASSQVRWTSSYNEQFF
TRBJ2-3 17 TRBV29-1 CSVRTGTPGLAGDTQYF
TRBJ2-2 16 TRBV9 CASSVGGGTNTGELFF
TRBJ2-7 14 TRBV19 CASSPGQGAHEQYF
TRBJ1-5 13 TRBV12-3/TRBV12-4 CASSAVSNQPQHF
TRBJ2-1 14 TRBV6-5 CASKTSRGIFGQFF
TRBJ1-1 15 TRBV28 CASSRPGTGDTEAFF
TRBJ2-5 17 TRBV25-1 CASSAGDRGFRGETQYF
TRBJ2-6 15 TRBV10-1 CASSEGGAGANVLTF
TRBJ2-7 14 TRBV29-1 CSVDGLSSSYEQYF
TRBJ2-3 15 TRBV2 CASRPSGADTDTQYF
TRBJ1-4 13 TRBV27 CASRPDNGEKLFF
TRBJ2-3 15 TRBV28 CASSLGAGAADTQYF
TRBJ2-3 15 TRBV24-1 CATSMGQGGVETQYF
TRBJ2-1 20 TRBV18 CASSQPGLAGGTSSYNEQFF
TRBJ1-3 14 TRBV5-1 CASSLDRAKNTIYF
TRBJ1-2 14 TRBV27 CASSSGTGGYGYTF